What follows are 28 T cell receptor beta chains derived from one specimen sequenced in a study of blood T cell repertoires in COVID-19. This table comes from immunoSEQ multiplex PCR, and its TCRdb copy is limited to in-frame clones, with some not included. The sample yields roughly 200,000 clones, about 80% seen once. Specimen: PBMCs or T cells enriched from blood (not recorded which). The receptors were sampled from a woman in her fifties or sixties who had been exposed to COVID-19.

V usage is TRBV5-4 and J usage is TRBJ2-1; D perhaps matches TRBD1 (6 bases). In germline, CDR1 is SGHNT, CDR2 YYREEE (reference sequence). The V gene lost 10 bases and the J gene lost 2 bases, with 16 bases spanning the gap. This CDR3 region has 14 residues. The CDR3 is CASAAPGAYNEQFF. CDR3 bases: TGTGCCTCCGCCGCCCCAGGGGCCTACAATGAGCAGTTCTTC.

This chain connects TRBV4-1 to TRBJ1-2; D not resolved. Germline V gene sequence: CDR1 MGHRA, CDR2 YSYEKL. Trimming took off 1 base at V and 3 bases at J, with 6 bases between the two ends. The CDR3 covers 13 residues. The CDR3 nucleotides are TGCGCCAGCAGCCAAGTGCAGGACTATGGCTACACCTTC. As protein: CASSQVQDYGYTF.

This chain connects TRBV14 to TRBJ1-3, with no clear D. The CDR3 runs to 13 residues. CDR1 and CDR2 (germline): SGHDN, FVKESK. V dropped 6 bases and J dropped 1 base, with 7 bases sitting between them. Here the CDR3 reads CASRGESGNTIYF. CDR3 sequence (DNA): TGTGCCAGCAGGGGAGAATCTGGAAACACCATATATTTT. The variable domain in full, with the rest retrieved from reference TRBV14 and TRBJ1-3, is EAGVTQFPSHSVIEKGQTVTLRCDPISGHDNLYWYRRVMGKEIKFLLHFVKESKQDESGMPNNRFLAERTGGTYSTLKVQPAELEDSGVYFCASRGESGNTIYFGEGSWLTVV.

V is TRBV3-1 (or the pseudogene TRBV3-2) and J is TRBJ1-3, with TRBD1 matching over 8 bases. Germline assignment: CDR1 LGHDT and CDR2 YNNKEL (reference sequence). After removal of 7 bases from V and 0 bases from J, the junction contained 5 bases not matched to a gene. The length of the CDR3 is 15 residues. CDR3 sequence: CASKGQAFSGNTIYF. In DNA form, the CDR3 reads TGTGCCAGCAAGGGACAGGCGTTCTCTGGAAACACCATATATTTT.

V usage is TRBV27 and J usage is TRBJ1-5, with D maybe TRBD1 (6 bases). The CDR3 spans 13 residues. The V end was cut by 2 bases, the J end by 5 bases, with 7 bases between. Looked up from germline, CDR1 is MNHEY and CDR2 is SMNVEV (reference sequence). CDR3 bases: TGTGCCAGCAGTTTAAGGGGGTATCAGCCCCAGCATTTT. It is translated as CASSLRGYQPQHF.

The chain employs TRBV5-1 and TRBJ1-6; 7 positions match TRBD1. Unmatched junction bases numbered 6, after V lost 1 base and J lost 5 bases. This CDR3 region has 16 residues. CDR1 is SGHRS, CDR2 YFSETQ, per germline. This CDR3 is CASSLNSQGDNSPLHF. The CDR3 nucleotides are TGCGCCAGCAGCTTGAATAGTCAGGGGGATAATTCACCCCTCCACTTT. The entire variable domain, with the rest obtained from reference TRBV5-1 and TRBJ1-6, is as follows: KAGVTQTPRYLIKTRGQQVTLSCSPISGHRSVSWYQQTPGQGLQFLFEYFSETQRNKGNFPGRFSGRQFSNSRSEMNVSTLELGDSALYLCASSLNSQGDNSPLHFGNGTRLTVT.

The V gene is TRBV6-2 or TRBV6-3, the J gene TRBJ2-5; D possibly corresponds to TRBD1 (5 bases). The germline CDR1 and CDR2 sequences are MNHEY and SVGEGT. The CDR3 covers 15 residues. Trimming left V 5 bases short and J 5 bases short, with 18 bases between. CDR3 in amino acids: CASSPTASGEETQYF. In DNA, the CDR3 is TGTGCCAGCAGTCCGACAGCCTCTGGCGAGGAGACCCAGTACTTC.

In DNA, the CDR3 is TGTGCCAGCAGTTACTCTCCTACCCTTGACTCTCAGTTCTTC. It is translated as CASSYSPTLDSQFF. The chain links TRBV6-2 or TRBV6-3 to TRBJ2-1; D is unresolved. V gave up 0 bases and J gave up 13 bases, with 16 bases separating them. CDR3 length equals 14 residues. Germline CDR1 MNHEY, CDR2 SVGEGT.

This rearrangement joins TRBV4-1 to TRBJ2-3, with no clear D. The CDR3 contains 14 residues. Trimming stripped 3 bases from V and 0 bases from J, with 7 bases between. CDR1 and CDR2 from the germline V gene are MGHRA and YSYEKL. In DNA, the CDR3 is TGCGCCAGCAGCCAGGCACCTAGCACAGATACGCAGTATTTT. It translates to CASSQAPSTDTQYF.

This CDR3 is CASSRGASGTGGGYTF. The CDR3 nucleotides read TGCGCCAGCAGCCGAGGAGCCTCGGGGACAGGGGGAGGCTACACCTTC. The rearrangement joins TRBV4-3 to TRBJ1-2, with 11 bases identical to TRBD1. This CDR3 is built from 16 residues. The V segment lost 4 bases and the J segment 8 bases; nucleotides outside the gene matches: 12. The germline V gene encodes CDR1 LGHNA and CDR2 YSLEER.

The gene calls are TRBV27 and TRBJ1-3; maybe TRBD1 (6 bases). The CDR3 sequence is 15 residues long. The germline CDR1 and CDR2 sequences are MNHEY and SMNVEV (reference sequence). Trimming removed 2 bases from V and 4 bases from J, with 12 bases in between. CDR3 DNA sequence: TGTGCCAGCAGTTTACAGGGGTTTAGAGGAAACACCATATATTTT. It yields the protein CASSLQGFRGNTIYF.

The genes are TRBV6-5 and TRBJ1-2, with D perhaps matching TRBD1 (5 bases). The CDR3 runs 11 residues. V lost 8 bases and J 5 bases, leaving 9 bases between the germline ends. The germline gives CDR1 MNHEY, CDR2 SVGAGI. The CDR3 sequence: CASGAEYGYTF. CDR3 sequence (DNA): TGTGCCAGCGGGGCGGAATATGGCTACACCTTC.

The chain joins TRBV4-3 to TRBJ1-2; D gene ambiguous. CDR3 length: 14 amino acids. The V gene lost 0 bases and the J gene lost 2 bases, with 7 bases spanning the gap. Germline V gives CDR1 LGHNA, CDR2 YSLEER. In DNA, the CDR3 is TGCGCCAGCAGCCAAGATGGAGGAAACTATGGCTACACCTTC. Translation: CASSQDGGNYGYTF.

The V and J genes are TRBV5-4 and TRBJ1-2; D not resolved. The CDR3 consists of 17 residues. V lost 1 base, J lost 4 bases, and 20 bases lay in between. In germline, CDR1 is SGHNT, CDR2 YYREEE (reference sequence). The CDR3 DNA reads as TGTGCCAGCAGCTTGTTAGGTAGGCAGGCGCACATCTATGGCTACACCTTC. Protein: CASSLLGRQAHIYGYTF.

The chain employs TRBV5-1 and TRBJ2-2, with 9 bases aligning to TRBD1. The germline V gene encodes CDR1 SGHRS and CDR2 YFSETQ. The J segment lost 5 bases and the V segment lost 2 bases, leaving 7 bases of the junction unmatched. This CDR3 has 16 residues. CDR3 bases: TGCGCCAGCAGCTTACAGGGGGCCGTGGGGACCGGGGAGCTGTTTTTT. Translating it yields CASSLQGAVGTGELFF. Combining the CDR3 with reference TRBV5-1 and TRBJ2-2 gives the whole variable domain KAGVTQTPRYLIKTRGQQVTLSCSPISGHRSVSWYQQTPGQGLQFLFEYFSETQRNKGNFPGRFSGRQFSNSRSEMNVSTLELGDSALYLCASSLQGAVGTGELFFGEGSRLTVL.

The chain is built from TRBV5-5 and TRBJ1-6, with D unclear. The CDR3 covers 15 residues. V shed 2 bases and J shed 7 bases, with 13 bases lying between them. Germline assignment: CDR1 SGHKS and CDR2 YYEKEE (reference sequence). Here the CDR3 reads CASSLLKTRNSPLHF. The DNA of the CDR3 is TGTGCCAGCAGCTTACTGAAAACCCGAAATTCACCCCTCCACTTT.

The V and J genes are TRBV19 and TRBJ1-5, with TRBD1 as a possible D gene (5 bases). V lost 5 bases and J lost 5, with 16 bases in between. CDR3 length: 15 residues. The germline V gene encodes CDR1 LNHDA and CDR2 SQIVND (reference sequence). The DNA for the CDR3 is TGTGCCAGTAGTCCGCCTCGAACAGGATATCAGCCCCAGCATTTT. Protein sequence: CASSPPRTGYQPQHF.

The J gene is TRBJ1-4, the V gene TRBV29-1; 8 positions agree with TRBD1. Per the germline V gene, CDR1 is SQVTM and CDR2 is ANQGSEA. The CDR3 is 13 amino acids. Trimming cost V 5 bases and J 6 bases; bases outside gene matches: 5. CDR3 sequence reads: CSVRTGWDEKLFF. The CDR3 DNA follows: TGCAGCGTTCGGACAGGGTGGGATGAAAAACTGTTTTTT.

The V and J genes are TRBV27 and TRBJ2-5; D not certain. Germline CDR1 and CDR2: MNHEY and SMNVEV (reference sequence). V lost 6 bases and J 0 bases, leaving 17 bases between the germline ends. This CDR3 contains 16 residues. CDR3 sequence (DNA): TGTGCCAGCAGGCTCCTTACGGCAGGAAACCAAGAGACCCAGTACTTC. Translated, it gives CASRLLTAGNQETQYF.

V usage is TRBV15 and J usage is TRBJ2-1; 7 bases map to TRBD2. J lost 8 bases, V lost 0 bases, and 13 bases had no gene match. CDR3 size: 17 residues. The germline V gene encodes CDR1 LNHNV and CDR2 YYDKDF (reference sequence). The CDR3 protein is CATSREFESGAMDEQFF. The CDR3 nucleotides are TGTGCCACCAGCAGAGAATTCGAAAGCGGGGCGATGGATGAGCAGTTCTTC.

The chain employs TRBV5-1 and TRBJ1-2, with TRBD1 matching over 10 bases. The CDR3 is 15 amino acids. Unmatched junction bases numbered 3, after V lost 0 bases and J lost 4 bases. Germline V gene data show CDR1 as SGHRS and CDR2 as YFSETQ. CDR3 residues: CASSLGQGALYGYTF. The CDR3 DNA reads TGCGCCAGCAGCTTGGGACAGGGGGCTCTCTATGGCTACACCTTC.

The chain joins TRBV6-2 or TRBV6-3 to TRBJ2-5; 9 bases align to TRBD2. CDR3 length equals 16 residues. CDR1 MNHEY and CDR2 SVGEGT come from the germline V gene. Trimming removed 0 bases from V and 3 bases from J; junction bases left unmatched: 5. The CDR3 nucleotides read TGTGCCAGCAGTTACTCTAGGGCTAGCGGGGAAGAGACCCAGTACTTC. This translates into CASSYSRASGEETQYF.

The chain joins TRBV27 to TRBJ1-2; TRBD1 matches at 10 bases. This CDR3 is 16 amino acids long. The V gene end was trimmed by 3 bases and the J gene end by 1 base; junction bases not matched to a gene: 5. Germline V gene lookup returns CDR1 MNHEY and CDR2 SMNVEV (reference sequence). The DNA of the CDR3 is TGTGCCAGCAGTTTTGGACAGGGGGTTGATAACTATGGCTACACCTTC. Residues: CASSFGQGVDNYGYTF.

CDR3 sequence: CASSQEGRGDEKLFF. The CDR3 nucleotides are TGCGCCAGCAGCCAAGAGGGCAGGGGAGATGAAAAACTGTTTTTT. The chain is built from TRBV4-1 and TRBJ1-4; a weak D match, TRBD1 (6 bases). Trimming took off 0 bases at V and 6 bases at J, with 11 bases between the two ends. This CDR3 comprises 15 residues. The germline V gene encodes CDR1 MGHRA and CDR2 YSYEKL.

The chain joins TRBV2 to TRBJ1-2, with 10 bases matching TRBD1. J was trimmed by 0 bases and V by 8 bases; bases with no gene match: 3. The germline gives CDR1 SNHLY, CDR2 FYNNEI. This CDR3 has 14 amino acids. The CDR3 sequence is CASPGTGANYGYTF. The CDR3 DNA reads as TGTGCCAGCCCAGGGACAGGGGCTAACTATGGCTACACCTTC.

The chain combines TRBV7-2 with TRBJ1-2, with D maybe TRBD1 (6 bases). The CDR3 runs 15 residues. The germline V gene encodes CDR1 SGHTA and CDR2 FQGNSA. Trimming shortened V by 0 bases and J by 8 bases, and 16 bases separated the two germline ends. This CDR3 is CASSLARAGVRGYTF. The DNA of the CDR3 is TGTGCCAGCAGCTTAGCGAGGGCAGGGGTACGCGGCTACACCTTC.

The V gene is TRBV5-4, the J gene TRBJ2-3, with 7 nucleotides matching TRBD2. The J segment lost 4 bases and the V segment lost 5 bases, leaving 7 bases of the junction unmatched. Germline V gene lookup returns CDR1 SGHNT and CDR2 YYREEE (reference sequence). The CDR3 runs to 14 residues. CDR3 sequence reads: CASSRGGPADTQYF. The CDR3 nucleotides are TGTGCCAGCAGTCGCGGGGGTCCCGCAGATACGCAGTATTTT.

The CDR3 DNA is TGTGCCAGCAGCCACAGTGAGCCTGAAGCTTTCTTT. It specifies CASSHSEPEAFF. V usage is TRBV7-9 and J usage is TRBJ1-1; no clear D. V was pared by 5 bases and J by 6 bases, with 10 bases between. CDR1 SEHNR and CDR2 FQNEAQ come from the germline V gene (reference sequence). This CDR3 has 12 residues.